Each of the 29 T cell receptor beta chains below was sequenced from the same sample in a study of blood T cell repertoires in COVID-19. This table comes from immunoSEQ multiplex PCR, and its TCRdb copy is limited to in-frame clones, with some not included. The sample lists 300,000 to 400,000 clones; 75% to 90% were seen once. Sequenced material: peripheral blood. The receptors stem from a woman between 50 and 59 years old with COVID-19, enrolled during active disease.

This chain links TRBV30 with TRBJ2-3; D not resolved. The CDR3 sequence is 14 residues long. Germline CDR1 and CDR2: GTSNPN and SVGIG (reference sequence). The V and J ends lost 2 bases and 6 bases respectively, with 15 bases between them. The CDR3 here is CAWSRPRPFDTQYF. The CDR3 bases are TGTGCCTGGAGTCGCCCGAGGCCCTTCGATACGCAGTATTTT.

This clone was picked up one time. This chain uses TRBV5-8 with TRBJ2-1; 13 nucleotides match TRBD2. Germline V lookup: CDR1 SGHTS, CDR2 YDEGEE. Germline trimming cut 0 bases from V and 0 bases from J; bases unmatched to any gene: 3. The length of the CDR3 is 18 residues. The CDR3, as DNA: TGTGCCAGCAGCTTGGTTAGGACTAGCGGGAGCTCCTACAATGAGCAGTTCTTC. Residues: CASSLVRTSGSSYNEQFF. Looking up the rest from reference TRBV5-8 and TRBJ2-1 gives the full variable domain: EAGVTQSPTHLIKTRGQQATLRCSPISGHTSVYWYQQALGLGLQFLLWYDEGEERNRGNFPPRFSGRQFPNYSSELNVNALELEDSALYLCASSLVRTSGSSYNEQFFGPGTRLTVL.

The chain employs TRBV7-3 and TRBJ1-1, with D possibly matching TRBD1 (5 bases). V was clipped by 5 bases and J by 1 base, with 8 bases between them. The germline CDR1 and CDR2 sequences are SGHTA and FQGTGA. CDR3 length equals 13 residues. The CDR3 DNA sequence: TGTGCCAGCAGCCCACAGGCGAACACTGAAGCTTTCTTT. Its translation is CASSPQANTEAFF.

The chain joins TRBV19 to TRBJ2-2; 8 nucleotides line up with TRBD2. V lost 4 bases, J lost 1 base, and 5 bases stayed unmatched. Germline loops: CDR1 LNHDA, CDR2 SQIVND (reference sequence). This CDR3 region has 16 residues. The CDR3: CASSTPGLENTGELFF. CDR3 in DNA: TGTGCCAGTAGTACGCCGGGACTAGAGAACACCGGGGAGCTGTTTTTT.

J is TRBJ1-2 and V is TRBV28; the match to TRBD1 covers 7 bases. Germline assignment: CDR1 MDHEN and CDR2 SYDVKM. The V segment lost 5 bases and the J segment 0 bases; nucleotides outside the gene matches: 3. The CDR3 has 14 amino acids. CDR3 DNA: TGTGCCAGCAGTAAGGGGGCCTCTAACTATGGCTACACCTTC. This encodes CASSKGASNYGYTF.

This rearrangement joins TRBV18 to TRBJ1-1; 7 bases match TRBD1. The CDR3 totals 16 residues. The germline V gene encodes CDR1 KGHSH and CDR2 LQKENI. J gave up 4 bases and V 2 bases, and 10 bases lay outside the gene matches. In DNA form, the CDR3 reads TGTGCCAGCTCACCAGTATTTAACAGGGGATTCACTGAAGCTTTCTTT. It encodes CASSPVFNRGFTEAFF.

The CDR3 DNA is TGCGCCAGCAGCGAGGGAGGGCCGAGTACTGAGCAGTTCTTC. Translating gives CASSEGGPSTEQFF. The genes are TRBV5-1 and TRBJ2-1, with 7 bases aligning to TRBD2. Germline CDR1 reads SGHRS; CDR2 reads YFSETQ. The CDR3 is made up of 14 amino acids. V was clipped by 4 bases and J by 9 bases; unmatched bases: 10.

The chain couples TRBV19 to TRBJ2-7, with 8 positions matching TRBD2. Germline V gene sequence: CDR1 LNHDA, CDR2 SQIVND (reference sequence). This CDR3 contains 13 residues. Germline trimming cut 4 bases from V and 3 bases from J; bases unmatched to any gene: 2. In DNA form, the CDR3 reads TGTGCCAGTAGTAGCGGGACTAGCTACGAGCAGTACTTC. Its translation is CASSSGTSYEQYF.

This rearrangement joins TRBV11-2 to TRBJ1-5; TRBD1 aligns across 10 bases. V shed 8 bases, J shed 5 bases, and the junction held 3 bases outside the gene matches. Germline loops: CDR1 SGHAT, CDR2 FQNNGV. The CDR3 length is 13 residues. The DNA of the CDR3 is TGTGCCAGCGGGACAGGGGAATATCAGCCCCAGCATTTT. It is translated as CASGTGEYQPQHF.

DNA for the CDR3: TGTGCCTGGAATGGAGAGGGGCACAAGGAAGCGGGCTCCTATAATTCACCCCTCCACTTT. It translates to CAWNGEGHKEAGSYNSPLHF. The genes are TRBV30 and TRBJ1-6, with a weak D call TRBD1 (5 bases). This CDR3 is 20 amino acids long. Trimming removed 4 bases at V and 0 bases at J, with 25 bases between. The germline V gene encodes CDR1 GTSNPN and CDR2 SVGIG (reference sequence).

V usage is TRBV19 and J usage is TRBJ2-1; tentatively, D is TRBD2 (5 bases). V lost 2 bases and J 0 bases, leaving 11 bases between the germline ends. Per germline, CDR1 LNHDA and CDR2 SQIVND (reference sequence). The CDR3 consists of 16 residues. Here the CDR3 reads CASSIYGGGSYNEQFF. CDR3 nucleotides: TGTGCCAGTAGTATATACGGCGGAGGCTCCTACAATGAGCAGTTCTTC.

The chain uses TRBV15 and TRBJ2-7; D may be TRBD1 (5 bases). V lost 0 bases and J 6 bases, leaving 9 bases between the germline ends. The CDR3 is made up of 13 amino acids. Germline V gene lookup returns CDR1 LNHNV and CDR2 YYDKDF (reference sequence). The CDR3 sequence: CATSRDSGFEQYF. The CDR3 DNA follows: TGTGCCACCAGCAGAGATTCAGGGTTCGAGCAGTACTTC.

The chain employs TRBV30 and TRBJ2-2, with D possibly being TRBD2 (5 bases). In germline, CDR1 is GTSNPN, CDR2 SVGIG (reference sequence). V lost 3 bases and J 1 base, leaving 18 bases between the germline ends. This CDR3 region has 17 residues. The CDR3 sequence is CAWRRTLQVGNTGELFF. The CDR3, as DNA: TGTGCCTGGAGGCGGACTCTCCAGGTCGGGAACACCGGGGAGCTGTTTTTT. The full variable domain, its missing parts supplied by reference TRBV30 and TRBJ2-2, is SQTIHQWPATLVQPVGSPLSLECTVEGTSNPNLYWYRQAAGRGLQLLFYSVGIGQISSEVPQNLSASRPQDRQFILSSKKLLLSDSGFYLCAWRRTLQVGNTGELFFGEGSRLTVL.

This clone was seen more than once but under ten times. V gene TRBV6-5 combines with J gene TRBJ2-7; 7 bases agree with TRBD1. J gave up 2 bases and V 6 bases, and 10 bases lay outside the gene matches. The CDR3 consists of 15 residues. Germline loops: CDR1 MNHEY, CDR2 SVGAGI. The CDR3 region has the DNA TGTGCCAGCAGCGGACAGGCCTTCAACCCCTACGAGCAGTACTTC. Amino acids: CASSGQAFNPYEQYF.

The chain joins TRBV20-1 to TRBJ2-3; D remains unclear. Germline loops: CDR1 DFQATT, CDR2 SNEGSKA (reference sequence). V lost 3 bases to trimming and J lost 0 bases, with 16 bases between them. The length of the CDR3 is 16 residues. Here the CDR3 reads CSASPLGRVSTDTQYF. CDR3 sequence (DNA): TGCAGTGCTAGTCCCCTGGGCAGAGTTAGCACAGATACGCAGTATTTT.

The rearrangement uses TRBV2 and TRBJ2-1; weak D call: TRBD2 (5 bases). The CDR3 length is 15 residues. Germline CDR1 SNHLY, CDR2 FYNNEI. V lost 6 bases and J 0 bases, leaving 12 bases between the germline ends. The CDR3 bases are TGTGCCAGCAGCTCGGACTCTACCTCCTACAATGAGCAGTTCTTC. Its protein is CASSSDSTSYNEQFF.

The CDR3: CAGVGAYNEKLFF. The CDR3 DNA sequence: TGTGCCGGCGTTGGGGCATATAATGAAAAACTGTTTTTT. The chain carries TRBV30 and TRBJ1-4, with D tentatively TRBD1 (5 bases). Looked up from germline, CDR1 is GTSNPN and CDR2 is SVGIG (reference sequence). The CDR3 loop spans 13 amino acids. V was shortened by 8 bases and J by 4 bases, with 14 bases between the two germline ends.

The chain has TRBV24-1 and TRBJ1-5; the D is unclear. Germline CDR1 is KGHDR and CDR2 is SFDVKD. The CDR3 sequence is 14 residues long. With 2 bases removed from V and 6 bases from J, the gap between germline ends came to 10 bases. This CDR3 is CATSDSRTAQPQHF. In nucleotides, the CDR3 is TGTGCCACCAGTGATTCCCGGACTGCTCAGCCCCAGCATTTT.

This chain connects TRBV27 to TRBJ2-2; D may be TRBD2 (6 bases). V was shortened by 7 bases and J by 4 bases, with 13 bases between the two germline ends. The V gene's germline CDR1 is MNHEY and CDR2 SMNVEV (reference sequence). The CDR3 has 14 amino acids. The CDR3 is CASKPGLSTGELFF. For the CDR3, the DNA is TGTGCCAGCAAACCGGGACTTTCCACCGGGGAGCTGTTTTTT.

CDR3 sequence (DNA): TGTGCCTGGAGCGCCCTAGGCCCGGGACAGGGGTCTCAATTAGCGGGGGCCAACGTCCTGACTTTC. It codes for CAWSALGPGQGSQLAGANVLTF. The rearrangement joins TRBV30 to TRBJ2-6; 10 nucleotides match TRBD1. The germline gives CDR1 GTSNPN, CDR2 SVGIG (reference sequence). The junction had 24 bases not matched to a gene; V was cut back by 3 bases and J by 4 bases. The CDR3 totals 22 residues. The full variable domain, with the rest looked up from reference TRBV30 and TRBJ2-6, is SQTIHQWPATLVQPVGSPLSLECTVEGTSNPNLYWYRQAAGRGLQLLFYSVGIGQISSEVPQNLSASRPQDRQFILSSKKLLLSDSGFYLCAWSALGPGQGSQLAGANVLTFGAGSRLTVL.

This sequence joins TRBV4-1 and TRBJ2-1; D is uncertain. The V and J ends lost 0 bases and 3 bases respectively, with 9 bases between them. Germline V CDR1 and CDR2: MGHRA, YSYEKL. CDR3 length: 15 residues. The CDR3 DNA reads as TGCGCCAGCAGCCAAGAGGTCACCGGCTACAATGAGCAGTTCTTC. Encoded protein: CASSQEVTGYNEQFF.

CDR3 coding DNA: TGTGCCAGCAGGCCTCCAGGAGGGGATGGGGCCAACGTCCTGACTTTC. Its translation is CASRPPGGDGANVLTF. The chain employs TRBV25-1 and TRBJ2-6; a possible D gene is TRBD2 (6 bases). V was clipped by 6 bases and J by 3 bases, with 15 bases between them. CDR3 length equals 16 residues. The germline V gene encodes CDR1 MGHDK and CDR2 SYGVNS.

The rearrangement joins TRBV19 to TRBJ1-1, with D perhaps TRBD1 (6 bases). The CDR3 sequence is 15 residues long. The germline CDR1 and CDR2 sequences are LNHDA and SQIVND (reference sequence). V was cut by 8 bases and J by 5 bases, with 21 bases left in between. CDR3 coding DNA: TGTGCCAGTTGGACACGAAGGGGGAGTGAGACTGAAGCTTTCTTT. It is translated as CASWTRRGSETEAFF.

CDR3 amino acids: CAISHGTSGREETQYF. The CDR3 coding sequence is TGTGCCATCAGCCACGGGACTAGCGGGCGGGAAGAGACCCAGTACTTC. This chain uses TRBV10-3 with TRBJ2-5, with TRBD2 matching over 12 bases. This CDR3 is built from 16 residues. V lost 6 bases, J lost 3 bases, and 8 bases stayed unmatched. Germline V CDR1 and CDR2: ENHRY, SYGVKD.

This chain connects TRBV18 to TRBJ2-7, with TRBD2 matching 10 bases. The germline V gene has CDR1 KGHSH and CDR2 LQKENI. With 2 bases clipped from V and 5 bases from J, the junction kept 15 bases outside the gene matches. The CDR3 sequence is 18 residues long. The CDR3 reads CASSPAASGRGKVHEQYF. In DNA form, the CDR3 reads TGTGCCAGCTCACCAGCGGCCAGCGGGAGGGGGAAAGTCCACGAGCAGTACTTC.

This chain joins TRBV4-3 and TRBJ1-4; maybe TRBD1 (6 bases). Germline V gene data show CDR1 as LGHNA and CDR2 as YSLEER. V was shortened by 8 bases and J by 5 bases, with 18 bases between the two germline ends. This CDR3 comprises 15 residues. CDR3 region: CASSNVAGANEKLFF. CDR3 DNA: TGCGCCAGCTCTAACGTTGCGGGGGCCAATGAAAAACTGTTTTTT.

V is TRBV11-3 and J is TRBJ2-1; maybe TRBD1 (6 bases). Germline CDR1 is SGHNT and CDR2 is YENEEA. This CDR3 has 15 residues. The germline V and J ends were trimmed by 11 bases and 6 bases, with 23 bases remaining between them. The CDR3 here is CASRDTRITVNEQFF. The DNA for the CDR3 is TGTGCCTCAAGGGACACCCGTATCACGGTCAATGAGCAGTTCTTC.

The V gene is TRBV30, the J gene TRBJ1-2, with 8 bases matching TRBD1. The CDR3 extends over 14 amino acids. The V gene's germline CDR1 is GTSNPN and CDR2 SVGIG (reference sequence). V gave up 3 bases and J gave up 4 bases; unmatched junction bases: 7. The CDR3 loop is CAWSLPGQAYGYTF. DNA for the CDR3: TGTGCCTGGAGCCTGCCGGGACAGGCCTATGGCTACACCTTC.

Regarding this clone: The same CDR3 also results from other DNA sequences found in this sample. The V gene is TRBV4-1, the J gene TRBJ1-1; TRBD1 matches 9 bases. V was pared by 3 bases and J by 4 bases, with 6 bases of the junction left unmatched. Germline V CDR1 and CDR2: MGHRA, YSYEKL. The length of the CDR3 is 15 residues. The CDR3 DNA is TGCGCCAGCAGCCATCCTGACAGGGGGGGCACTGAAGCTTTCTTT. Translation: CASSHPDRGGTEAFF.